The 27 T cell receptor beta chains given below trace back to one sample, sequenced in a study of T cell repertoires in cytomegalovirus infection. Their cognate antigens are unknown. TCRdb fed the reads into MiXCR, producing one record per CDR3 protein. The table shows 700,000 to 950,000 distinct CDR3 sequences, with about 31% occurring only once. This specimen consisted of cultured CD8+ T cells from PBMCs, obtained from culture after CMV antigen stimulation. All receptors derive from a human donor in good health (CMV status not recorded). Some clones in this sample may be carry-over from other donors' samples.

This clonotype has a handful of counts. The rearrangement links TRBV20-1 to TRBJ1-2; 11 bases line up with TRBD1. Germline assignment: CDR1 DFQATT and CDR2 SNEGSKA (reference sequence). V was pared by 2 bases and J by 8 bases, with 7 bases of the junction left unmatched. This CDR3 contains 14 residues. CDR3 DNA sequence: TGCAGTGCTAGACCGGGACAGGGGGGGGAGGGCTACACCTTC. This encodes CSARPGQGGEGYTF.

This chain joins TRBV27 and TRBJ2-3, with a possible D match to TRBD2 (6 bases). The V gene lost 6 bases and the J gene lost 6 bases, with 19 bases spanning the gap. The CDR3 extends over 15 amino acids. Germline CDR1 is MNHEY and CDR2 is SMNVEV (reference sequence). CDR3 DNA: TGTGCCAGCAGACTTAGCCCGGCAGGAGGGGATACGCAGTATTTT. As protein: CASRLSPAGGDTQYF.

The chain has TRBV7-9 and TRBJ2-7; 12 bases are a match to TRBD1. Germline CDR1 and CDR2: SEHNR and FQNEAQ (reference sequence). The junction had 3 bases not matched to a gene; V was cut back by 5 bases and J by 1 base. This CDR3 region has 15 residues. The CDR3 region is CASSRDRGPSYEQYV. The DNA for the CDR3 is TGTGCCAGCAGCCGGGACAGGGGGCCGTCCTACGAGCAGTACGTC.

This clonotype was counted many times. This chain joins TRBV7-9 and TRBJ2-3; no firm D call. V lost 2 bases to trimming and J lost 6 bases, with 18 bases between them. Germline V gene sequence: CDR1 SEHNR, CDR2 FQNEAQ (reference sequence). This CDR3 is built from 16 residues. The CDR3 region has the DNA TGTGCCAGCAGCTTACTGGCGGTCGCTGGTGAGGATACGCAGTATTTT. This encodes CASSLLAVAGEDTQYF.

Here the CDR3 DNA reads TGTGCCAGCAGCTCCTCCCTGACAGGGAACACTGAAGCTTTCTTT. This codes for CASSSSLTGNTEAFF. The chain couples TRBV7-3 to TRBJ1-1, with D perhaps TRBD1 (6 bases). Trimming pared 4 bases from V and 1 base from J, leaving 13 bases between. Looked up from germline, CDR1 is SGHTA and CDR2 is FQGTGA. The CDR3 extends over 15 amino acids.

A word on this clonotype: Possible read error: a much larger clone is one base away. DNA for the CDR3: TGTGCCAACAGCTTAGAACCGCGGGGGGGTTACAATGAGCAGTTCTTC. Protein: CANSLEPRGGYNEQFF. The rearrangement uses TRBV7-4 and TRBJ2-1; TRBD2 matches 9 bases. The germline gives CDR1 SGHVT, CDR2 SQSDAQ. The CDR3 extends over 16 amino acids.

The chain has TRBV19 and TRBJ1-2, with 8 bases matching TRBD1. J gave up 1 base and V 9 bases, and 7 bases lay outside the gene matches. The CDR3 extends over 14 amino acids. Germline V CDR1 and CDR2: LNHDA, SQIVND (reference sequence). The CDR3 region is CARTTDRDNYGYTF. In DNA, the CDR3 is TGTGCCAGAACTACGGACAGGGATAACTATGGCTACACCTTC.

Details on this clonotype: Relative to the germline gene, one junction end is altered; a read error may explain this. The genes are TRBV7-3 and TRBJ1-1, with TRBD1 matching 8 bases. CDR3 length: 14 amino acids. The germline V gene has CDR1 SGHTA and CDR2 FQGTGA. The DNA for the CDR3 is TGTACCAGCAGCCTTACAGGGGGTGGCACTGAAGCTTTCTTT. Translation gives CTSSLTGGGTEAFF.

This clonotype was observed at least ten times. The V gene is TRBV7-8, the J gene TRBJ2-7, with 7 bases identical to TRBD1. Trimming removed 5 bases from V and 3 bases from J; junction bases left unmatched: 4. CDR3 length equals 13 residues. Germline-derived CDR1 and CDR2 are SGHVS and FQNEAQ. DNA of the CDR3: TGTGCCAGCAGCGGTCGACAGGGCTACGAGCAGTACGTC. The encoded protein is CASSGRQGYEQYV.

The chain combines TRBV4-1 with TRBJ2-1, with 8 nucleotides matching TRBD1. Germline assignment: CDR1 MGHRA and CDR2 YSYEKL. Trimming cost V 0 bases and J 7 bases; bases outside gene matches: 5. The CDR3 consists of 15 residues. CDR3 protein: CASSQDPTGGNEQFF. The CDR3 bases are TGCGCCAGCAGCCAAGACCCCACAGGGGGAAATGAGCAGTTCTTC.

The chain combines TRBV28 with TRBJ2-2, with D possibly called TRBD1 or TRBD2 (6 bases each). Looked up from germline, CDR1 is MDHEN and CDR2 is SYDVKM. The length of the CDR3 is 18 residues. The V and J ends lost 3 bases and 2 bases respectively, with 19 bases between them. The DNA of the CDR3 is TGTGCCAGCAGTTTGGTTTGGGGGGCCGGAATAAACACCGGGGAGCTGTTTTTT. Translated, it gives CASSLVWGAGINTGELFF.

The chain has TRBV9 and TRBJ1-1; perhaps TRBD1 as D (5 bases). CDR1 and CDR2 (germline): SGDLS, YYNGEE. The CDR3 covers 15 residues. Trimming removed 4 bases from V and 3 bases from J, with 16 bases in between. The CDR3 reads CASSPSGKVDTEAFF. For the CDR3, the DNA is TGTGCCAGCAGCCCCTCAGGGAAAGTGGACACTGAAGCTTTCTTT.

This clonotype was seen many times. The V gene is TRBV12-3 or TRBV12-4, the J gene TRBJ2-1; 11 bases map to TRBD2. The CDR3 is 16 residues long. After removal of 4 bases from V and 4 bases from J, the junction contained 6 bases not matched to a gene. The CDR3 sequence: CASSWELAGVYNEQFF. The DNA of the CDR3 is TGTGCCAGCAGTTGGGAACTAGCGGGGGTTTACAATGAGCAGTTCTTC.

V is TRBV27 and J is TRBJ2-2; D is unresolved. Trimming pared 6 bases from V and 7 bases from J, leaving 9 bases between. Germline V gene lookup returns CDR1 MNHEY and CDR2 SMNVEV (reference sequence). The CDR3 is made up of 12 amino acids. The CDR3: CASSKAVGELFF. The CDR3 DNA reads as TGTGCCAGCAGCAAGGCAGTCGGGGAGCTGTTTTTT.

The chain joins TRBV29-1 to TRBJ2-7; 9 nucleotides agree with TRBD1. Trimming removed 6 bases from V and 5 bases from J; junction bases left unmatched: 11. CDR1 is SQVTM and CDR2 is ANQGSEA in the germline V gene. The CDR3 sequence is 14 residues long. This chain's CDR3 is CSVSTGGAGNEQYV. For the CDR3, the DNA is TGCAGCGTGTCCACAGGGGGCGCTGGGAACGAGCAGTACGTC.

The chain uses TRBV6-5 and TRBJ2-1; TRBD2 agrees at 11 bases. The CDR3 has 17 residues. CDR1 is MNHEY, CDR2 SVGAGI, per germline. V trimming: 7 bases; J trimming: 1 base; junction bases outside the gene matches: 9. The CDR3 DNA sequence: TGTGCCAGCAATCCGCTAGCGGGGGGATTATCCTACAATGAGCAGTTCTTC. Its protein product is CASNPLAGGLSYNEQFF.

This chain connects TRBV12-3 or TRBV12-4 to TRBJ2-3; 8 nucleotides match TRBD2. The CDR3 is made up of 15 amino acids. J lost 5 bases, V lost 5 bases, and 9 bases had no gene match. The CDR3 reads CASSPLAGTGDTQYF. CDR3 bases: TGTGCCAGCAGTCCCCTAGCGGGTACGGGAGATACGCAGTATTTT.

This clonotype has just a few counts. The chain uses TRBV12-3 or TRBV12-4 and TRBJ1-5; D is unresolved. Trimming took 1 base from V and 0 from J, leaving 16 bases between them. The CDR3 extends over 18 amino acids. CDR3 loop: CASSLGPMEIYSNQPQHF. DNA for the CDR3: TGTGCCAGCAGTTTAGGTCCTATGGAGATATATAGCAATCAGCCCCAGCATTTT.

This clonotype was found many times. This rearrangement joins TRBV7-8 to TRBJ1-2; 8 positions match TRBD1. Germline CDR1 reads SGHVS; CDR2 reads FQNEAQ. V trimming: 1 base; J trimming: 3 bases; junction bases outside the gene matches: 4. The CDR3 contains 15 residues. The CDR3 protein is CASSLGQGTYYGYTF. CDR3 DNA: TGTGCCAGCAGCTTAGGACAGGGGACTTACTATGGCTACACCTTC. The complete variable domain, with remaining parts taken from reference TRBV7-8 and TRBJ1-2, reads GAGVSQSPRYKVAKRGQDVALRCDPISGHVSLFWYQQALGQGPEFLTYFQNEAQLDKSGLPSDRFFAERPEGSVSTLKIQRTQQEDSAVYLCASSLGQGTYYGYTFGSGTRLTVV.

This clonotype was picked up a small number of times. V gene TRBV4-1 combines with J gene TRBJ1-1; no clear D gene. V lost 0 bases and J lost 3, with 8 bases in between. There are 14 residues in the CDR3. Per germline, CDR1 MGHRA and CDR2 YSYEKL. Here the CDR3 reads CASSQDELDTEAFF. The CDR3 DNA sequence: TGCGCCAGCAGCCAAGATGAGTTGGACACTGAAGCTTTCTTT.

This clonotype was seen more than once but under ten times. The rearrangement joins TRBV7-9 to TRBJ2-7, with D possibly matching TRBD1 (5 bases). The CDR3 covers 14 residues. Between the trimmed V and J ends, which lost 1 base and 3 bases, there was a span of 10 bases. The germline gives CDR1 SEHNR, CDR2 FQNEAQ (reference sequence). CDR3 sequence: CASSLGPGNYEQYF. CDR3 DNA sequence: TGTGCCAGCAGCTTAGGGCCAGGGAACTACGAGCAGTACTTC.

This clonotype has just one count. The CDR3 loop is CASQIQSGITDTQYF. CDR3 DNA: TGTGCCAGCCAAATACAATCCGGGATCACAGATACGCAGTATTTT. The V call is TRBV19, the J call TRBJ2-3; a weak D match, TRBD2 (5 bases). The germline V gene has CDR1 LNHDA and CDR2 SQIVND (reference sequence). This CDR3 has 15 amino acids. V was shortened by 9 bases and J by 2 bases, with 18 bases between the two germline ends.

This chain links TRBV7-6 with TRBJ1-2; 9 bases align to TRBD1. Germline loops: CDR1 SGHVS, CDR2 FNYEAQ. This CDR3 region has 16 residues. V trimming: 4 bases; J trimming: 4 bases; junction bases outside the gene matches: 10. CDR3 sequence: CASSSAGTGIFYGYTF. CDR3 nucleotides: TGTGCCAGCAGCTCCGCCGGGACAGGGATTTTCTATGGCTACACCTTC.

Comments on this clonotype: A junction end diverges from the germline sequence, so it may reflect a read error. This chain uses TRBV4-1 with TRBJ1-2; D call uncertain. CDR1 and CDR2 (germline): MGHRA, YSYEKL. CDR3 length: 15 residues. CDR3 bases: TGCGCCGGCAGCTCCGGGTATGGGCTTAACTATGGCTACACCTTC. It translates to CAGSSGYGLNYGYTF.

This sequence joins TRBV28 and TRBJ2-7; D possibly uses TRBD1 or TRBD2 (6 bases each). This CDR3 spans 13 amino acids. V shed 8 bases and J shed 3 bases, with 14 bases lying between them. Germline values: CDR1 MDHEN, CDR2 SYDVKM. This CDR3 reads CASQKGGNYEQYV. The CDR3 region has the DNA TGTGCCAGCCAAAAAGGGGGGAACTACGAGCAGTACGTC.

The rearrangement joins TRBV4-1 to TRBJ2-1; 12 nucleotides match TRBD2. The CDR3 is made up of 16 amino acids. Trimming cost V 3 bases and J 6 bases; bases outside gene matches: 6. CDR1 and CDR2 (germline): MGHRA, YSYEKL. The chain's CDR3 is CASSHPGLAGFNEQFF. CDR3 bases: TGCGCCAGCAGCCACCCCGGACTAGCGGGGTTCAATGAGCAGTTCTTC.

The rearrangement joins TRBV6-5 to TRBJ2-6; D unclear. There are 15 residues in the CDR3. Germline loops: CDR1 MNHEY, CDR2 SVGAGI. Trimming removed 4 bases at V and 3 bases at J, with 10 bases between. DNA of the CDR3: TGTGCCAGCAGTTCCTCGACCTTTGGGGCCAACGTCCTGACTTTC. Its translation: CASSSSTFGANVLTF.